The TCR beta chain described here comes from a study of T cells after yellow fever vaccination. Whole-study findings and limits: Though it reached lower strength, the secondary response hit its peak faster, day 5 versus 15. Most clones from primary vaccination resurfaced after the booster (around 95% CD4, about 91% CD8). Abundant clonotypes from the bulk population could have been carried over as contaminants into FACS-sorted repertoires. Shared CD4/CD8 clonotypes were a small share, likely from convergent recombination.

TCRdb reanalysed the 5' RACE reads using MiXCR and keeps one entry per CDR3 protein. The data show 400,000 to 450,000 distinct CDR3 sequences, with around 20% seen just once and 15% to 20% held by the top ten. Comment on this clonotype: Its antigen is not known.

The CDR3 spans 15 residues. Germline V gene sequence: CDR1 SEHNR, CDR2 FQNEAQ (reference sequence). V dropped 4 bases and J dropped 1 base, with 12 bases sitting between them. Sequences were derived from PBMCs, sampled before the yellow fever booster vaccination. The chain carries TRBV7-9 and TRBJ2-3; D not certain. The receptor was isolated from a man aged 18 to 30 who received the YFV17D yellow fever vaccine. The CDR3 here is CASSSISPGTDTQYF. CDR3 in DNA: TGTGCCAGCAGCTCCATATCCCCTGGCACAGATACGCAGTATTTT.